The 3 T cell receptor beta chains presented below share a single source sample, sequenced in a study of T cell responses to AZD1222 COVID-19 vaccine. Data came from immunoSEQ multiplex PCR; TCRdb stores just in-frame clones and leaves some out. The data show more than 85,000 clones, nearly 90% seen once. Sample: peripheral blood, taken 28 days after the second AZD1222 dose. These receptors were taken from an adult who received the AZD1222 COVID-19 vaccine.

The chain recombines TRBV10-3 with TRBJ2-7; weak D call: TRBD2 (6 bases). Germline V gene lookup returns CDR1 ENHRY and CDR2 SYGVKD. V lost 10 bases and J 0 bases, leaving 13 bases between the germline ends. This CDR3 is built from 13 residues. The CDR3 DNA sequence: TGTGCCACCGAGGGCGGGACCTCCTACGAGCAGTACTTC. Its translation is CATEGGTSYEQYF.

This chain connects TRBV9 to TRBJ2-2; 16 bases agree with TRBD2. V lost 1 base and J lost 3; bases outside the gene matches: 12. Germline values: CDR1 SGDLS, CDR2 YYNGEE. The CDR3 contains 21 residues. Written as DNA, the CDR3 is TGTGCCAGCAGCGTAACCTTGATGGGACTAGCGGGAGGGGGTGACACCGGGGAGCTGTTTTTT. Its protein is CASSVTLMGLAGGGDTGELFF.

This clone appeared once. The V and J genes are TRBV27 and TRBJ1-2, with 7 nucleotides matching TRBD1. The CDR3 loop spans 15 amino acids. Germline V gives CDR1 MNHEY, CDR2 SMNVEV (reference sequence). The junction had 11 bases not matched to a gene; V was cut back by 5 bases and J by 5 bases. The CDR3: CASSPLRQGSYGYTF. The CDR3 DNA reads as TGTGCCAGCAGTCCCCTCCGACAGGGTTCATATGGCTACACCTTC.